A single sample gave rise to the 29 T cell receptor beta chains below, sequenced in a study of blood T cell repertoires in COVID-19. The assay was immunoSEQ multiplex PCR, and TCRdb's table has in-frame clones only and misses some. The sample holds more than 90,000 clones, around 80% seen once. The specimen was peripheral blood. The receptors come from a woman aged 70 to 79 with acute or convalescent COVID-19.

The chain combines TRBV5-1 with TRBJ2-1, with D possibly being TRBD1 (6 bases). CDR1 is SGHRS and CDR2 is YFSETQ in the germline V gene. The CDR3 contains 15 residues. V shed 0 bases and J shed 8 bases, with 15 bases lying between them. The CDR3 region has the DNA TGCGCCAGCAGCTTGGCAGGGGTAGGGGGAGATGAGCAGTTCTTC. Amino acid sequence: CASSLAGVGGDEQFF.

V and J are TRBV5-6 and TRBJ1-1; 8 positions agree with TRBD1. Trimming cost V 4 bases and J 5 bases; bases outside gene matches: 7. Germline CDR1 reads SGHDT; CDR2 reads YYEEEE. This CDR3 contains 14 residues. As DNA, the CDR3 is TGTGCCAGCAGCATCACAGGGGGTGGGACTGAAGCTTTCTTT. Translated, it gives CASSITGGGTEAFF.

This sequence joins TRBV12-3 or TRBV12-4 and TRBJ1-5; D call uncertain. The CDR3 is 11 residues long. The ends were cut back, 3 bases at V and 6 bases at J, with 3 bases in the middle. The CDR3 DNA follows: TGTGCCAGCAGTTTCTCTCAGCCCCAGCATTTT. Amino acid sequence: CASSFSQPQHF.

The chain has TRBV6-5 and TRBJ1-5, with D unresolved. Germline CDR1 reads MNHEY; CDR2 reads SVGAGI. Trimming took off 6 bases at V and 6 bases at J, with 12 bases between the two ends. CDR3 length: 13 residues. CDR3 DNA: TGTGCCAGCAGAAGGGAGGACGGTCAGCCCCAGCATTTT. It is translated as CASRREDGQPQHF.

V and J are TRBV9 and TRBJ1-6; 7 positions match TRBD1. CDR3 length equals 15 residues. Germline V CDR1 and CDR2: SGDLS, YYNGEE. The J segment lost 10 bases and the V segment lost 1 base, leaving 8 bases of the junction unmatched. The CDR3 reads CASSVTGALYSPLHF. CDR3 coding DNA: TGTGCCAGCAGCGTAACAGGGGCCCTGTACTCACCCCTCCACTTT. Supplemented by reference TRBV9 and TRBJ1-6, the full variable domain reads DSGVTQTPKHLITATGQRVTLRCSPRSGDLSVYWYQQSLDQGLQFLIQYYNGEERAKGNILERFSAQQFPDLHSELNLSSLELGDSALYFCASSVTGALYSPLHFGNGTRLTVT.

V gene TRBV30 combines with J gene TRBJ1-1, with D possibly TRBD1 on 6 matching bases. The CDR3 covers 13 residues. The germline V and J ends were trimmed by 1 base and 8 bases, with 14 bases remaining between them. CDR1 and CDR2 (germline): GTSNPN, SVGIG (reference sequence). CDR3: CAWSGSIQGEAFF. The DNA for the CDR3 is TGTGCCTGGAGTGGGTCCATACAGGGAGAAGCTTTCTTT.

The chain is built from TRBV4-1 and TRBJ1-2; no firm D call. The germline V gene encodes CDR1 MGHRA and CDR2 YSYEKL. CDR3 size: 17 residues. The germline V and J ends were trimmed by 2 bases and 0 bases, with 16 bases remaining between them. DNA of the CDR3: TGCGCCAGCAGCCAACGACGGACTTCGACTTCTAACTATGGCTACACCTTC. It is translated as CASSQRRTSTSNYGYTF.

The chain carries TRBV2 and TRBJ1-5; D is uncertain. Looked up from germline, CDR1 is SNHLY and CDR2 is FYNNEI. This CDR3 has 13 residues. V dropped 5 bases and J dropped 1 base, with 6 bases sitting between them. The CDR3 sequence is CASSTESNQPQHF. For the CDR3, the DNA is TGTGCCAGCAGTACAGAGAGCAATCAGCCCCAGCATTTT.

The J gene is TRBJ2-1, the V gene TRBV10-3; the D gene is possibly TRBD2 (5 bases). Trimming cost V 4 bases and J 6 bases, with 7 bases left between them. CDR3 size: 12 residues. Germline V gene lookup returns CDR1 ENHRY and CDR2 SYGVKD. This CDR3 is CAISGGFNEQFF. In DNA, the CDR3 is TGTGCCATCAGTGGAGGGTTCAATGAGCAGTTCTTC.

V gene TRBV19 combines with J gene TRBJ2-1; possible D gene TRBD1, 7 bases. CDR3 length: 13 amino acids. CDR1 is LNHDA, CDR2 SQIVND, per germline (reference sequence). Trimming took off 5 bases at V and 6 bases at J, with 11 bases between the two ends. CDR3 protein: CASSVQGGNEQFF. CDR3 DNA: TGTGCCAGTAGTGTTCAGGGGGGCAATGAGCAGTTCTTC.

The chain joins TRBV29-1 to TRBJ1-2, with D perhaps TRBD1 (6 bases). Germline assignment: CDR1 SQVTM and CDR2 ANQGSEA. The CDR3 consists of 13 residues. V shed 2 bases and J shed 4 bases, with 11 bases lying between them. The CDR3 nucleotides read TGCAGCGTTGAATCAGGGGAGGGCTATGGCTACACCTTC. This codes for CSVESGEGYGYTF.

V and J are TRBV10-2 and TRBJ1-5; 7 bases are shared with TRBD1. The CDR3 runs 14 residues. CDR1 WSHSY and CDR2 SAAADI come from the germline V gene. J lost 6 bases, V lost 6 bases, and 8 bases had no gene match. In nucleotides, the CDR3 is TGCGCCAGCAGCGACAGGGCCTTGGGTCAGCCCCAGCATTTT. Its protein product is CASSDRALGQPQHF.

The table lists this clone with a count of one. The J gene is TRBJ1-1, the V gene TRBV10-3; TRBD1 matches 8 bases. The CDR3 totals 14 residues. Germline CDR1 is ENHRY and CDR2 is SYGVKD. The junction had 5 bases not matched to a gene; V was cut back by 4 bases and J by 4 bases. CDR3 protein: CAISGSGGGTEAFF. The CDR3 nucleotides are TGTGCCATCAGTGGCTCAGGGGGCGGCACTGAAGCTTTCTTT.

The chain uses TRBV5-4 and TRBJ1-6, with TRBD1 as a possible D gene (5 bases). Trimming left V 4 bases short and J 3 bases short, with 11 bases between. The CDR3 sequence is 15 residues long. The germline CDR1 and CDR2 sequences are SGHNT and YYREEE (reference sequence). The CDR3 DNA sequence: TGTGCCAGCAGCGTTGGGGCAGACTATAATTCACCCCTCCACTTT. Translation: CASSVGADYNSPLHF. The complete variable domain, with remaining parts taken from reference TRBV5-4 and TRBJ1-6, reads ETGVTQSPTHLIKTRGQQVTLRCSSQSGHNTVSWYQQALGQGPQFIFQYYREEENGRGNFPPRFSGLQFPNYSSELNVNALELDDSALYLCASSVGADYNSPLHFGNGTRLTVT.

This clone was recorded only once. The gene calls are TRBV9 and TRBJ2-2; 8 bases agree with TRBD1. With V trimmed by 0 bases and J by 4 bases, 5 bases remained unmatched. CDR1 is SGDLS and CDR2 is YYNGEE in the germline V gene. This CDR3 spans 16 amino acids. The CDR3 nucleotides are TGTGCCAGCAGCGTAGGGACAGGGACGGGCACCGGGGAGCTGTTTTTT. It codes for CASSVGTGTGTGELFF. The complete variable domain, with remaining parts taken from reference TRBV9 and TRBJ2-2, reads DSGVTQTPKHLITATGQRVTLRCSPRSGDLSVYWYQQSLDQGLQFLIQYYNGEERAKGNILERFSAQQFPDLHSELNLSSLELGDSALYFCASSVGTGTGTGELFFGEGSRLTVL.

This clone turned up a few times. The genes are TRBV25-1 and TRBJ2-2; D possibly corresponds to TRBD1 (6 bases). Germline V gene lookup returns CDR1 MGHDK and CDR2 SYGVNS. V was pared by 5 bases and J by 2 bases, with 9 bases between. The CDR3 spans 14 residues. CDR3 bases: TGTGCCAGCAGTCGCAGGGGCAACACCGGGGAGCTGTTTTTT. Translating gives CASSRRGNTGELFF.

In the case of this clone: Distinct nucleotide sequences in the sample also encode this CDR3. CDR3 amino acids: CASSSTGTGSYNEQFF. In DNA form, the CDR3 reads TGTGCCAGCAGCTCGACCGGGACTGGTTCCTACAATGAGCAGTTCTTC. The rearrangement uses TRBV7-6 and TRBJ2-1; maybe TRBD2 (6 bases). Deletions cut 4 bases from V and 1 base from J, with 14 bases between. This CDR3 contains 16 residues. Germline values: CDR1 SGHVS, CDR2 FNYEAQ.

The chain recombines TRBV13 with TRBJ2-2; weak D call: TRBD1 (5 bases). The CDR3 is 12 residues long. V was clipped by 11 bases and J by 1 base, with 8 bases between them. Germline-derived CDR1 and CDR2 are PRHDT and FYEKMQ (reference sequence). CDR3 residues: CASGLNTGELFF. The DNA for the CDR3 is TGTGCCTCAGGGTTGAACACCGGGGAGCTGTTTTTT.

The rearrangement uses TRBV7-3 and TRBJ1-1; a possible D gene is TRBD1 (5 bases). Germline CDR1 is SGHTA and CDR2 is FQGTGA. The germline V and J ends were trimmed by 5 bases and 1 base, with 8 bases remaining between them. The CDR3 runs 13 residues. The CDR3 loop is CASSRDRNTEAFF. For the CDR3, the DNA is TGTGCCAGCAGCCGTGACAGGAACACTGAAGCTTTCTTT.

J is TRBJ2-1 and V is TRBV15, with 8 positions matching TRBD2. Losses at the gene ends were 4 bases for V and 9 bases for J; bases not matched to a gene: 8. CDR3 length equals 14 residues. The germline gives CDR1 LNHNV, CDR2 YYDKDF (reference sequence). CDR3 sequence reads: CATSTSGAGGEQFF. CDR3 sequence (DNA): TGTGCCACCAGCACCTCGGGGGCGGGAGGTGAGCAGTTCTTC.

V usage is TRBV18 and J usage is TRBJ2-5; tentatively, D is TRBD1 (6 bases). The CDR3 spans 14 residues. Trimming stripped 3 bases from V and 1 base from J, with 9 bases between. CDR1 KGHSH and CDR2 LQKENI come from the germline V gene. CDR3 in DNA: TGTGCCAGCTCACCCCGGGACACCCAAGAGACCCAGTACTTC. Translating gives CASSPRDTQETQYF.

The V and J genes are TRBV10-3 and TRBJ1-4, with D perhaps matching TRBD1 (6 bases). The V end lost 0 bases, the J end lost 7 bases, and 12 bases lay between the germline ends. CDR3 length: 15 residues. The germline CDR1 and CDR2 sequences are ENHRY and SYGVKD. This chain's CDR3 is CAISESGGQSEKLFF. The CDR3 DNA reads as TGTGCCATCAGTGAGTCCGGGGGGCAAAGTGAAAAACTGTTTTTT.

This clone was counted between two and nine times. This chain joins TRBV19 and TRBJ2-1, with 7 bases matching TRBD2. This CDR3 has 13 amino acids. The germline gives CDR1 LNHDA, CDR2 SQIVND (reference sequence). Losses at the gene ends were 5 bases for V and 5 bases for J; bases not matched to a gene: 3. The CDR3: CASSSSGHNEQFF. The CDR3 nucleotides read TGTGCCAGTAGTTCTAGCGGTCACAATGAGCAGTTCTTC.

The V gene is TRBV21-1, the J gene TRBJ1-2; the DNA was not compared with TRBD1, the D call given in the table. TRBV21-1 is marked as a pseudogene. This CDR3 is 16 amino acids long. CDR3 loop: CASSRGQGMGNYGYTF. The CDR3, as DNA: TGTGCCAGCAGCAGAGGACAGGGAATGGGTAACTATGGCTACACCTTC.

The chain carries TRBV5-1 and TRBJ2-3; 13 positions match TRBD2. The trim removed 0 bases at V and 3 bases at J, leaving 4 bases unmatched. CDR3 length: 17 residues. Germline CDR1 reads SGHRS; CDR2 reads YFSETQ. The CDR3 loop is CASSLGLAGGGTDTQYF. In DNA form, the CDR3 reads TGCGCCAGCAGCTTGGGACTAGCGGGGGGCGGGACAGATACGCAGTATTTT.

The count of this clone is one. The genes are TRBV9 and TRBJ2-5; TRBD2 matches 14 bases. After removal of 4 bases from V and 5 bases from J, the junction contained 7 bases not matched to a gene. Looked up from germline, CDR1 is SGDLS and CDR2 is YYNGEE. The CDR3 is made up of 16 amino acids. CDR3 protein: CASSPGLAGVGETQYF. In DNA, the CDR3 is TGTGCCAGCAGCCCGGGACTAGCGGGAGTAGGGGAGACCCAGTACTTC.

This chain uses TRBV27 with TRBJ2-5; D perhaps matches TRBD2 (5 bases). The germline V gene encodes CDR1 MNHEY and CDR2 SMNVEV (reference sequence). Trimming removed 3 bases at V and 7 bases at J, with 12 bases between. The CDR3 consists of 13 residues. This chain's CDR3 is CASSFGVLRTQYF. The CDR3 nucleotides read TGTGCCAGCAGTTTCGGGGTCCTGAGGACCCAGTACTTC.

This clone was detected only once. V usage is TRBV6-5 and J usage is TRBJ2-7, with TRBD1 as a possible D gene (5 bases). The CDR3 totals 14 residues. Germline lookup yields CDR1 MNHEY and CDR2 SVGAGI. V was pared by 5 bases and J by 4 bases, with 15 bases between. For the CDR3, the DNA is TGTGCCAGCAGTCCCCTCAGTAGGGGATACGAGCAGTACTTC. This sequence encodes CASSPLSRGYEQYF.

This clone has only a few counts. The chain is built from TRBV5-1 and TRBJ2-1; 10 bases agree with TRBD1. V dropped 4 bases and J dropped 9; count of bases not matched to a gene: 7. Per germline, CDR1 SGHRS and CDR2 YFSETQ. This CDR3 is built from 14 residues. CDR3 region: CASSMGTGDAEQFF. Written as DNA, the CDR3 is TGCGCCAGCAGCATGGGGACAGGGGACGCTGAGCAGTTCTTC.